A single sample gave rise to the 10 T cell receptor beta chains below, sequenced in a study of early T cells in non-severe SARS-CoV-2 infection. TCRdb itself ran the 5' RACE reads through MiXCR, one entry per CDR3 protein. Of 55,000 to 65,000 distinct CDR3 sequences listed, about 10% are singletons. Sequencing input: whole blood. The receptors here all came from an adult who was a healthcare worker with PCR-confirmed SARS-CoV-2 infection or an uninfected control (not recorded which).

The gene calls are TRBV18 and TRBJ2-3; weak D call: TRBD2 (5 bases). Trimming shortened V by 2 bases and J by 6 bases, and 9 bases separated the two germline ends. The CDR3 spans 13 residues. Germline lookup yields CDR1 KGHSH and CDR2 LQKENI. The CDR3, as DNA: TGTGCCAGCTCACCATCCCAGCGGGATACGCAGTATTTT. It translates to CASSPSQRDTQYF.

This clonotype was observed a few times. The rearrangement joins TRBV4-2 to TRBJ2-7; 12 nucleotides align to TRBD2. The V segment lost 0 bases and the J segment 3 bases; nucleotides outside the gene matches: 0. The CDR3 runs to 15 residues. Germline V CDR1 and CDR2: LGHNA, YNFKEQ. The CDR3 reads CASSQELAGGYEQYF. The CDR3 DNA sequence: TGTGCCAGCAGCCAAGAACTAGCGGGAGGCTACGAGCAGTACTTC.

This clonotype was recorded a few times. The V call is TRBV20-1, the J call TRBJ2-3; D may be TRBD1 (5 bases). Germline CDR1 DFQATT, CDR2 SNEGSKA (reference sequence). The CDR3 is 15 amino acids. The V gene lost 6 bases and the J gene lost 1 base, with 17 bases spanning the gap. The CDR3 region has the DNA TGCAGTGCCGCCGAAGGGGCGGCCGGCACAGATACGCAGTATTTT. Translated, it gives CSAAEGAAGTDTQYF.

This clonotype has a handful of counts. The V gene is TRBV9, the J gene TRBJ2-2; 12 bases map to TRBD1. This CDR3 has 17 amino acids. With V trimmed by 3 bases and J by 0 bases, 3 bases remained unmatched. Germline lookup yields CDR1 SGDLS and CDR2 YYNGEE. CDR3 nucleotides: TGTGCCAGCAGCGCCCGGGACAGGGGGCCGAACACCGGGGAGCTGTTTTTT. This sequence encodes CASSARDRGPNTGELFF.

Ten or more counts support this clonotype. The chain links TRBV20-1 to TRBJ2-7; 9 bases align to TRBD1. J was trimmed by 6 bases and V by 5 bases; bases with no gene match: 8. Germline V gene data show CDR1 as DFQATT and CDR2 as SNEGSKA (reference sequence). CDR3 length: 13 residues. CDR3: CSAARTGVGEQYF. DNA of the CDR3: TGCAGTGCTGCCCGGACAGGGGTGGGCGAGCAGTACTTC.

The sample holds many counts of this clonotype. The CDR3 sequence is CASSDRLASNTEAFF. The CDR3 DNA sequence: TGTGCCAGCTCAGACAGGCTGGCATCGAACACTGAAGCTTTCTTT. The genes are TRBV12-3 or TRBV12-4 and TRBJ1-1; tentative D call: TRBD1 (6 bases). V was pared by 8 bases and J by 1 base, with 17 bases between. The CDR3 is made up of 15 amino acids.

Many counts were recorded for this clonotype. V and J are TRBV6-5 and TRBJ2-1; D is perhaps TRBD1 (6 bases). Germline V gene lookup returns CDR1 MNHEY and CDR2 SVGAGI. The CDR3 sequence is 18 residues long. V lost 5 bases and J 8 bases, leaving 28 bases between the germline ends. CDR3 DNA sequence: TGTGCCAGCAGTCGTTACCCTACTGCCCAAATAGGGGGTGATGAGCAGTTCTTC. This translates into CASSRYPTAQIGGDEQFF.

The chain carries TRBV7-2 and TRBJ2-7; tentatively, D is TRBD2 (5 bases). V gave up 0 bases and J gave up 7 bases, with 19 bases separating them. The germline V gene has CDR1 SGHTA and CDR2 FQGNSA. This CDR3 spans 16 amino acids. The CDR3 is CASSLAMGLRSGEQYF. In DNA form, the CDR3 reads TGTGCCAGCAGCTTAGCGATGGGTTTAAGGTCGGGGGAGCAGTACTTC.

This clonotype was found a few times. CDR3 coding DNA: TGCAGCGTTGAAGATCAGGGGGCTACAGATACGCAGTATTTT. Amino acids: CSVEDQGATDTQYF. J is TRBJ2-3 and V is TRBV29-1, with 8 bases identical to TRBD1. Germline CDR1 and CDR2: SQVTM and ANQGSEA. This CDR3 contains 14 residues. Trimming cost V 0 bases and J 3 bases; bases outside gene matches: 2.

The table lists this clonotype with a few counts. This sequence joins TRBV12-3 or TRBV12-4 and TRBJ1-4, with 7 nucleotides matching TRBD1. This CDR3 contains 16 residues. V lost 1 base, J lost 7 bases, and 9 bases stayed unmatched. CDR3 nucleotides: TGTGCCAGCAGTTTAGACAGGGGCAACGTGGGTGAAAAACTGTTTTTT. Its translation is CASSLDRGNVGEKLFF.